This entry features one T cell receptor (beta chain) sequence. This sample was taken from a study of T cell changes during pregnancy in multiple sclerosis. Germline CDR1 reads SGDLS; CDR2 reads YYNGEE. Germline trimming cut 4 bases from V and 3 bases from J; bases unmatched to any gene: 3. This CDR3 spans 13 amino acids. The assay was immunoSEQ multiplex PCR, and TCRdb's table has in-frame clones only and misses some. Here the sample spans roughly 110,000 clones, just under 95% being singletons. Specimen: peripheral blood, collected after pregnancy. The genes are TRBV9 and TRBJ2-7, with 8 bases fitting TRBD2. This sequence originates from a female donor with multiple sclerosis, enrolled in a pregnancy study. The CDR3 DNA reads TGTGCCAGCAGCCAAACTAGCGGCTACGAGCAGTACTTC. This sequence encodes CASSQTSGYEQYF.